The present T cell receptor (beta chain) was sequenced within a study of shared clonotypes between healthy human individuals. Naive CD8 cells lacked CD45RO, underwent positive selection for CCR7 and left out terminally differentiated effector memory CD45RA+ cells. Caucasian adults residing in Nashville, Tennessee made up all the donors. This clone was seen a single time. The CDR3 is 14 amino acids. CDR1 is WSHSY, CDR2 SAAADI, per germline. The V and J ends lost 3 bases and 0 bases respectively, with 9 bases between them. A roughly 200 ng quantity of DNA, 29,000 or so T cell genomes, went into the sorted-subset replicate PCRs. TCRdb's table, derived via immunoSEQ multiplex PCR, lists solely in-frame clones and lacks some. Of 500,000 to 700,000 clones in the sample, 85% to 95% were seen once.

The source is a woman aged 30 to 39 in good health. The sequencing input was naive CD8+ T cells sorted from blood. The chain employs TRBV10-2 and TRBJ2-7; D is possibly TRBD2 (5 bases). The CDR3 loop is CASSEVSDSYEQYF. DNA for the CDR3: TGCGCCAGCAGTGAAGTTAGCGACTCCTACGAGCAGTACTTC.